Below, one T cell receptor beta chain is given with its context. These data originate in a study of blood T cell repertoires in COVID-19. Study-wide background: The United States, Italy and Spain were the sources of the acute and convalescent COVID-19 samples.

The CDR3 length is 20 residues. As originally analysed: The authors estimated nucleated cell counts from reference gene primer amplification. Using immunoSEQ multiplex PCR, the repertoire was profiled, and TCRdb retains in-frame clones only, with some absent. Clone size and the V and J calls come from that table; the DNA yielded D and trimming. The table shows approximately 200,000 clones, with around 86% occurring only once. The sequence came from a woman aged 25 to 39 who had recovered from COVID-19. Sequencing input: PBMCs or T cells enriched from blood (not recorded which). The chain has TRBV21-1 and TRBJ2-3; the D call of TRBD2 is as the table states it, not checked on the DNA. TRBV21-1 is described as a pseudogene. In nucleotides, the CDR3 is TGTGCCAGCAGCAAAGAGGCCTTAGCGGGAGGGCCACAGGGCACAGATACGCAGTATTTT. Translating gives CASSKEALAGGPQGTDTQYF.